The next 6 T cell receptor beta chains were all read from a single sample in a study of prognosis after radiotherapy for stage I lung cancer. Researchers used two-round multiplex PCR to amplify TCR beta CDR3 starting from genomic DNA. Used in first-round PCR were primers specific to each TRBV and TRBJ gene. TCRdb redid the calling of the multiplex PCR reads with MiXCR, one entry per CDR3 protein. This table holds tens of thousands of distinct CDR3 sequences, 26% found once. Source: PBMCs, taken before or after stereotactic body radiation therapy (not recorded which). The receptor set was obtained from a donor aged 50 or older with non-small cell lung cancer.

On this clonotype: Given the absence of the conserved phenylalanine or tryptophan at the CDR3 end, a read error is likely. The chain couples TRBV6-1 to TRBJ2-7; 9 bases align to TRBD1. V gave up 7 bases and J gave up 0 bases; unmatched junction bases: 10. Germline loops: CDR1 MNHNS, CDR2 SASEGT. The CDR3 has 16 amino acids. The CDR3 is CASTPQTGGLSYEQYL. The CDR3 DNA reads as TGTGCCAGCACTCCACAAACAGGGGGCCTCTCCTACGAGCAGTACCTC.

This clonotype showed up many times. The rearrangement joins TRBV7-9 to TRBJ1-2; D is uncertain. In germline, CDR1 is SEHNR, CDR2 FQNEAQ (reference sequence). The CDR3 runs 14 residues. V lost 6 bases to trimming and J lost 4 bases, with 15 bases between them. For the CDR3, the DNA is TGTGCCAGCAGTTCCACCGGGTACTTCTATGGCTACACCTTC. It yields the protein CASSSTGYFYGYTF.

This clonotype has at least ten counts. The V gene is TRBV19, the J gene TRBJ1-5; D remains unclear. Germline V CDR1 and CDR2: LNHDA, SQIVND (reference sequence). Trimming removed 5 bases from V and 2 bases from J, with 13 bases in between. The CDR3 contains 15 residues. The CDR3 reads CASSLHALGNQPQHF. The CDR3 DNA reads TGTGCCAGTAGTCTCCACGCCTTGGGCAATCAGCCCCAGCATTTT.

This clonotype was counted many times. V and J are TRBV5-1 and TRBJ2-5, with 9 bases fitting TRBD1. This CDR3 is built from 14 residues. The V gene's germline CDR1 is SGHRS and CDR2 YFSETQ. J lost 5 bases, V lost 4 bases, and 6 bases had no gene match. The CDR3 DNA reads TGCGCCAGCAGCCTACAGGGGGCCTGGGAGACCCAGTACTTC. Its protein is CASSLQGAWETQYF.

This clonotype was seen once. One end of the junction varies from germline; a read error may be responsible. The rearrangement joins TRBV12-3 or TRBV12-4 to TRBJ1-6, with 10 bases matching TRBD1. CDR3 length equals 14 residues. DNA of the CDR3: TGTGCCAGCAGACCCGGGACAGGGGTTTCACCCCTACACTTT. Its translation: CASRPGTGVSPLHF.

With regard to this clonotype: Given a much more abundant clone one base away, this may be a read error. The chain employs TRBV2 and TRBJ1-1; 7 nucleotides match TRBD1. The germline V gene has CDR1 SNHLY and CDR2 FYNNEI. V lost 8 bases, J lost 3 bases, and 6 bases stayed unmatched. This CDR3 is 13 amino acids long. The CDR3 region is CASRDSGDTEAFF. The CDR3 region has the DNA TGTGCCAGCCGGGACAGTGGGGACACTGAAGCTTTCTTT.